This T cell receptor (beta chain) was sequenced during a study of persistence of HIV-infected CD4 T cells. The immunoSEQ assay was version 4, run in survey mode. Profiling relied on immunoSEQ multiplex PCR, and the TCRdb table lists in-frame clones only, not all of them. The table shows about 33,000 clones, with 82% occurring only once. Concerning this clone itself: Its specificity is unknown.

An overlapping HIV-1 Gag peptide pool stimulated these cells at about 0.9 ug/peptide/mL. CD40L/CD69 double-negative CD45RO-high memory CD4+ T cells were collected. Germline V gives CDR1 LNHDA, CDR2 SQIVND (reference sequence). Trimming took 9 bases from V and 8 from J; bases not matched to a gene: 10. CDR3 size: 14 residues. The genes are TRBV19 and TRBJ1-4; 9 nucleotides agree with TRBD1. This TCR came from an adult with HIV. The donor label of this sample is uncertain. The sequences come from cultured CD4+ T cells from PBMCs, collected from a patient who received antiretroviral therapy. CDR3 sequence (DNA): TGTGCCAGCCAAGGAACAGGGGGCGGCGAAAAACTGTTTTTT. Protein sequence: CASQGTGGGEKLFF.